A selection of T cell receptor beta chains follows, all from one sample in a study of T cell repertoires in cytomegalovirus infection. Antigens of these TCRs are unknown. TCRdb re-called the reads through MiXCR, storing one row per CDR3 protein. The data show fewer than 900,000 distinct CDR3 sequences, 25% to 30% seen once. The source was cultured CD8+ T cells from PBMCs, collected from culture after CMV antigen stimulation. All receptors come from a human donor in good health (CMV status not recorded). Some clones in this sample may be carry-over from other donors' samples. Each CDR3 is given with its conserved first and last residue. The order of the fields is J gene, D gene, clone size, V gene, CDR3 DNA, CDR3 protein. A D gene is named only where the DNA matches it firmly. The listing skips clone size in some rows; elsewhere it reads once, few, many or a size class.

TRBJ2-1,-,few,TRBV15,TGTGCCACCAGCAGGAGGACTGGGAATGAGCAGTTCTTC,CATSRRTGNEQFF
TRBJ1-4,-,-,TRBV13,TGTGCCAGCAGCACCGGAGGGGGGACTAATGAAAAACTGTTTTTT,CASSTGGGTNEKLFF
TRBJ2-5,-,-,TRBV7-9,TGTGCCAGCAGCTTATCAGGGGGGGTCCAAGAGACCCAGTACTTC,CASSLSGGVQETQYF
TRBJ2-1,-,-,TRBV20-1,TGCGCCTGTCCGGGCCCACCCTTTGGGGATGAGCAGTTCTTC,CACPGPPFGDEQFF
TRBJ2-7,-,few,TRBV19,TGTGCCAGTAGTAAGTTTGGTAACAGGGGGGGTTCCTACGAGCAGTACTTC,CASSKFGNRGGSYEQYF
TRBJ2-1,-,few,TRBV20-1,TGCAGTGCTAGACTCCGGGGGTTGCTTTTGTACAATGAGCAGTTCTTC,CSARLRGLLLYNEQFF
TRBJ1-5,-,-,TRBV12-3/TRBV12-4,TGTGCCAGCACCTTGGATAGCAATCAGCCCCAGCATTTT,CASTLDSNQPQHF
TRBJ2-7,-,-,TRBV20-1,TGCAGTGCTTCCCAGGACAGACTCTACGAGCAGTACTTC,CSASQDRLYEQYF
TRBJ2-1,TRBD1,-,TRBV19,TGTGCCAGTAGTATCCTAGGGGGCGCCTACAATGAGCAGTTCTTC,CASSILGGAYNEQFF
TRBJ2-3,TRBD1,-,TRBV7-6,TGTGCTAGCAGCTTCCGGGACAGACGCACAGATACGCAGTATTTT,CASSFRDRRTDTQYF
TRBJ2-7,TRBD2,many,TRBV7-8,TGTGCCAGCAGCAAATCCCGAGCGGGGGCACTTAGCGAGCAGTACTTC,CASSKSRAGALSEQYF
TRBJ2-5,-,few,TRBV10-3,TGTGCCATCAGTGAGTCCCCCAGGGGAGGAGAGACCCAGTACTTC,CAISESPRGGETQYF
TRBJ2-1,TRBD2,few,TRBV5-6,TGTGCCAGCAGCTTACTAGCGGGGGATCCCGAGCAGTTCTTC,CASSLLAGDPEQFF
TRBJ2-7,TRBD1,once,TRBV25-1,TGTGCCAGCAGTGCCGGACAGGGCTTGCCCGAGCAGTACTTC,CASSAGQGLPEQYF
TRBJ1-2,-,few,TRBV6-5,TGTGCCAGCAGTACGAGGGGGGGTTTCTATGGCTACACCTTC,CASSTRGGFYGYTF
TRBJ1-2,-,-,TRBV5-1,TGCGCCAGCAGCTTGGTAGACGGTTTGGGGAGAGGCTACACCTTC,CASSLVDGLGRGYTF
TRBJ2-1,TRBD1,-,TRBV5-6,TGTGCCAGCAGCTCGTCACAGGGGTACTACAATGAGCAGTTCTTC,CASSSSQGYYNEQFF
TRBJ1-2,-,few,TRBV7-9,TGTGCCAGCAGCTTACCCTCTGTAGGTGCAGTCTACACCTTC,CASSLPSVGAVYTF
TRBJ2-3,-,-,TRBV15,TGTGCCACCAGCAGAGTGGGGGGGCCGACAGATACGCAGTATTTT,CATSRVGGPTDTQYF
TRBJ2-1,-,many,TRBV7-2,TGTGCCAGCAGCTTAGGGGAGACAAGCTCCTACAATGAGCAGTTCTTC,CASSLGETSSYNEQFF
TRBJ2-7,TRBD1,many,TRBV7-6,TGTGCCAGCAGCCCTACCGGGACAGGGACGTACGAGCAGTACTTC,CASSPTGTGTYEQYF
TRBJ1-5,-,-,TRBV5-5,TGTGTCAGCAGCTTGGGAGGGGTCCAGCCCCAGCATTTT,CVSSLGGVQPQHF
TRBJ1-1,-,-,TRBV25-1,TGTGCCAGCAGTGAATCAGGGGTGGCAGCTGAAGCTTTCTTT,CASSESGVAAEAFF
TRBJ1-2,TRBD1,-,TRBV4-1,TGCGCCAGCAGCGGACAGACAGGGGTTAGTTACTATGGCTACACCTTC,CASSGQTGVSYYGYTF
TRBJ2-1,-,few,TRBV7-9,TGTGCCAGCAGCTTAGCGAAGTCAGGGCAGTGGCGCGAGCAGTTCTTC,CASSLAKSGQWREQFF
TRBJ2-7,TRBD1,-,TRBV7-6,TGTGCCAGCAGCTTAGAGCAGGGGGCATCCTACGAGCAGTACTTC,CASSLEQGASYEQYF
TRBJ2-5,-,few,TRBV7-6,TGTGCCAGCACCCAGGGGTACCAAGAGACCCAGTACTTC,CASTQGYQETQYF
TRBJ2-5,TRBD1,many,TRBV12-3/TRBV12-4,TGTGCCAGCAGTTTAACAGGGGCAGTGGAGACCCAGTACTTC,CASSLTGAVETQYF
TRBJ2-2,-,-,TRBV7-4,TGTGCCAGCAGCTCCCTGGGTGGACCGAACACCGGGGAGCTGTTATTT,CASSSLGGPNTGELLF
TRBJ1-5,-,few,TRBV6-1,TGTGCCAGCAGTTACGTAGGCCCCAGTCAGCCCCAGCATTTT,CASSYVGPSQPQHF
TRBJ1-5,-,few,TRBV10-3,TGTGCCATCAGTGAGTCGTACGGGACCCCCCGTGAACATTTT,CAISESYGTPREHF